The rows below give T cell receptor beta chains drawn from one sample of a study of regulatory T cells in long-lasting Graves disease. TCRdb used MiXCR to reprocess the multiplex PCR reads, holding one entry per CDR3 protein. The top ten clones hold roughly an eighth of a sample with 350,000 to 500,000 distinct CDR3 sequences, around 20% of them seen once. Sequences were derived from peripheral blood mononuclear cells (PBMCs), sampled when the disease was refractory, from a patient treated with antithyroid drugs. All receptors come from a female donor with Graves disease. CDR3s include the opening cysteine and the closing phenylalanine or tryptophan. A D gene is named only where the DNA matches it firmly. The size of a clone is reported for some rows only, either as once, few or many, or as a class for expanded clones.

d_call cdr3_length clone_size j_call v_call cdr3_aa cdr3_nt
. 15 . TRBJ2-5 TRBV9 CASSVDGTGQETQYF TGTGCCAGCAGCGTAGATGGAACAGGGCAAGAGACCCAGTACTTC
. 14 few TRBJ1-5 TRBV15 CATSPPNSNQPQHF TGTGCCACCAGCCCCCCCAATAGCAATCAGCCCCAGCATTTT
. 14 many TRBJ1-1 TRBV10-2 CASSVLVQNTEAFF TGCGCCAGCAGTGTACTCGTCCAGAACACTGAAGCTTTCTTT
. 15 many TRBJ1-5 TRBV5-8 CASSPPRHENQPQHF TGTGCCAGCAGCCCTCCTCGGCACGAGAATCAGCCCCAGCATTTT
. 14 many TRBJ2-5 TRBV12-3/TRBV12-4 CASSSRDTQETQYF TGTGCCAGCAGCTCCCGGGACACCCAAGAGACCCAGTACTTC
. 14 . TRBJ2-6 TRBV4-1 CASSQDSGANVLTF TGCGCCAGCAGCCAAGACTCTGGGGCCAACGTCCTGACTTTC
TRBD2 20 . TRBJ2-1 TRBV11-2 CASSLGAWLAGVPFDNEQFF TGTGCCAGCAGCTTAGGGGCGTGGCTAGCGGGAGTACCCTTCGACAATGAGCAGTTCTTC
. 13 few TRBJ2-2 TRBV24-1 CATRGEGTGELFF TGTGCCACCAGGGGAGAGGGCACCGGGGAGCTGTTTTTT
. 17 . TRBJ2-3 TRBV2 CASSRKRTPPGTDTQYF TGTGCCAGCAGCCGAAAGAGGACACCGCCTGGCACAGATACGCAGTATTTT
. 15 . TRBJ2-7 TRBV30 CAWSAARGETSEQYF TGTGCCTGGAGCGCCGCCAGGGGCGAAACTAGCGAGCAGTACTTC
. 14 . TRBJ2-3 TRBV12-3/TRBV12-4 CASTVGGVTDTQYF TGTGCCAGCACTGTAGGGGGGGTAACAGATACGCAGTATTTT
. 13 many TRBJ1-1 TRBV6-1 CASSGREFREAFF TGTGCCAGCAGCGGACGGGAGTTTAGGGAAGCTTTCTTT
. 15 many TRBJ2-2 TRBV15 CATRTGSLRTGELFF TGTGCCACCAGGACCGGGAGCTTGCGCACCGGGGAGCTGTTTTTT
. 14 few TRBJ2-5 TRBV5-1 CASSQGHAGETQYF TGCGCCAGCAGCCAGGGACACGCAGGGGAGACCCAGTACTTC
. 10 . TRBJ1-1 TRBV29-1 CSGARVEAFF TGCTCCGGTGCCCGGGTCGAAGCTTTCTTT
. 15 many TRBJ1-1 TRBV12-3/TRBV12-4 CASSSRGGRNTEAFF TGTGCCAGCAGTTCGAGGGGGGGGCGGAACACTGAAGCTTTCTTT
TRBD1 14 . TRBJ2-1 TRBV7-3 CASSWTGGMDEQFF TGTGCCAGCAGCTGGACAGGGGGCATGGATGAGCAGTTCTTC
. 13 . TRBJ2-3 TRBV28 CASSLFPLDTQYF TGTGCCAGCAGTTTATTTCCCCTAGATACGCAGTATTTT
TRBD2 15 . TRBJ2-7 TRBV3-1 CASSHAREDLREQYF TGTGCCAGCAGCCACGCGCGGGAGGACCTTCGTGAGCAGTACTTC
. 13 . TRBJ2-5 TRBV9 CASSVEGEETQYF TGTGCCAGCAGCGTAGAAGGCGAAGAGACCCAGTACTTC
. 13 few TRBJ2-7 TRBV7-2 CASNRGGGYEQYF TGTGCCAGCAACAGGGGGGGGGGGTACGAGCAGTACTTC
TRBD2 15 many TRBJ2-2 TRBV6-1 CASNELAGKVGELFF TGTGCCAGCAATGAACTAGCGGGCAAGGTCGGGGAGCTGTTTTTT
TRBD2 15 . TRBJ2-1 TRBV7-2 CASSAIGTSGREQFF TGTGCCAGCAGCGCGATTGGGACTAGCGGGAGAGAACAGTTCTTC
TRBD1 13 . TRBJ1-2 TRBV20-1 CSAPGGGPYGYTF TGCAGTGCCCCGGGAGGGGGCCCTTATGGCTACACCTTC
. 14 few TRBJ1-2 TRBV7-8 CASSLRRGGYGYTF TGTGCCAGCAGCTTAAGGCGGGGGGGCTATGGCTACACCTTC
. 14 . TRBJ2-7 TRBV2 CASSGREGHYEQYF TGTGCCAGCAGTGGGAGGGAGGGACACTACGAGCAGTACTTC
. 16 few TRBJ1-3 TRBV9 CASSVDVGSSGNTIYF TGTGCCAGCAGCGTAGATGTGGGAAGCTCTGGAAACACCATATATTTT
TRBD1 15 . TRBJ2-5 TRBV12-3/TRBV12-4 CASRQGTGGQETQYF TGTGCCAGCAGACAAGGGACAGGGGGCCAAGAGACCCAGTACTTC
. 12 . TRBJ2-7 TRBV20-1 CSARIPAYEQYF TGCAGTGCTAGGATACCAGCCTACGAGCAGTACTTC
. 13 . TRBJ1-4 TRBV6-2/TRBV6-3 CASSNESNEKLFF TGTGCCAGCAGTAATGAGAGTAATGAAAAACTGTTTTTT
. 16 many TRBJ2-5 TRBV13 CASSFSWTANQETQYF TGTGCCAGCAGCTTTTCCTGGACCGCGAACCAAGAGACCCAGTACTTC
TRBD2 15 . TRBJ2-3 TRBV28 CASSFGTSGTDTQYF TGTGCCAGCAGTTTTGGTACTAGCGGAACAGATACGCAGTATTTT
. 14 many TRBJ1-5 TRBV28 CASKRGGPNQPQHF TGTGCCAGCAAGCGGGGTGGACCAAATCAGCCCCAGCATTTT
. 14 many TRBJ1-1 TRBV7-9 CASSLESGETEAFF TGTGCCAGCAGCTTAGAATCTGGGGAAACTGAAGCTTTCTTT
. 16 . TRBJ2-5 TRBV7-8 CASSLGGAPFQETQYF TGTGCCAGCAGCCTAGGGGGGGCCCCTTTCCAAGAGACCCAGTACTTC
TRBD1 15 many TRBJ1-4 TRBV27 CASSIRQGANEKLFF TGTGCCAGCAGTATAAGACAGGGGGCTAATGAAAAACTGTTTTTT
TRBD1 16 few TRBJ1-1 TRBV6-5 CASSWKNRGRRTEAFF TGTGCCAGCAGTTGGAAAAACAGGGGGCGTAGGACTGAAGCTTTCTTT
TRBD1 14 many TRBJ1-1 TRBV20-1 CSASRQGVGTEAFF TGCAGTGCTAGCCGACAGGGGGTAGGGACTGAAGCTTTCTTT
. 15 many TRBJ2-2 TRBV6-1 CASSAPGYYTGELFF TGTGCCAGCAGCGCCCCCGGATATTACACCGGGGAGCTGTTTTTT
. 14 many TRBJ2-7 TRBV11-2 CASSLARFSYEQYF TGTGCCAGCAGCTTAGCCAGGTTCTCCTACGAGCAGTACTTC
. 15 many TRBJ2-1 TRBV2 CASIRFRSKYNEQFF TGTGCCAGCATAAGGTTTCGGTCTAAATACAATGAGCAGTTCTTC
. 13 . TRBJ2-3 TRBV5-4 CASNKQGTDTQYF TGTGCCAGCAACAAACAGGGAACAGATACGCAGTATTTT
TRBD2 14 few TRBJ2-7 TRBV30 CAWSVKREGGEQYF TGTGCCTGGAGTGTAAAGCGGGAGGGAGGTGAGCAGTACTTC
TRBD2 20 . TRBJ2-5 TRBV18 CASSPPDLRGLAGPQGTQYF TGTGCCAGCTCACCACCGGACCTGAGGGGACTAGCGGGACCCCAGGGGACCCAGTACTTC
. 16 . TRBJ2-5 TRBV11-3 CASSRTGRGGEETQYF TGTGCCAGCAGCCGGACAGGGAGAGGGGGGGAAGAGACCCAGTACTTC
. 14 . TRBJ2-3 TRBV15 CATSRRDAPRAQYF TGTGCCACCAGCAGACGGGACGCTCCCCGCGCGCAGTATTTT
. 14 . TRBJ1-2 TRBV5-6 CASSPDPEGYGYTF TGTGCCAGCAGCCCTGACCCGGAGGGCTATGGCTACACCTTC
TRBD1 14 many TRBJ1-2 TRBV9 CASSTWTGSYGYTF TGTGCCAGCAGCACCTGGACAGGTTCATATGGCTACACCTTC
. 15 many TRBJ1-2 TRBV2 CASSRGGAGNYGYTF TGTGCCAGCAGTCGAGGGGGGGCAGGGAACTATGGCTACACCTTC
. 17 few TRBJ2-6 TRBV27 CASSMTLGYSGANVLTF TGTGCCAGCAGTATGACTCTGGGCTACTCTGGGGCCAACGTCCTGACTTTC
. 17 few TRBJ2-7 TRBV5-1 CASSWEGGRGRSYEQYF TGCGCCAGCAGCTGGGAGGGGGGTAGGGGCCGATCCTACGAGCAGTACTTC
. 13 many TRBJ2-7 TRBV5-4 CASSPGTTYEQYF TGTGCCAGCAGCCCCGGGACGACCTACGAGCAGTACTTC
. 14 . TRBJ1-6 TRBV4-1 CASSQGDYNSPLHF TGCGCCAGCAGCCAAGGGGACTATAATTCACCCCTCCACTTT
. 12 many TRBJ2-7 TRBV2 CASSRLVPEQYF TGTGCCAGCAGCAGACTAGTCCCCGAGCAGTACTTC
TRBD1 14 many TRBJ1-1 TRBV11-1 CASSSDRVATEAFF TGTGCCAGCAGCTCCGACAGGGTAGCCACTGAAGCTTTCTTT
. 15 few TRBJ2-2 TRBV6-1 CASSVVDPGSGELFF TGTGCCAGCAGTGTAGTGGACCCCGGGAGCGGGGAGCTGTTTTTT
TRBD1 15 . TRBJ2-7 TRBV15 CATSRAGTGSYEQYF TGTGCCACCAGCAGAGCCGGGACAGGATCCTACGAGCAGTACTTC